These T cell receptor beta chains were read from a single sample in a study of beta chain features in type 1 diabetes. Assay: immunoSEQ multiplex PCR; the TCRdb copy retains only in-frame clones and omits some. This table has roughly 150,000 clones, 9% appearing once. The sequencing sample was made of central memory CD4+ T cells from blood. Every receptor here comes from a woman in her 30s with type 1 diabetes. Both conserved end residues are part of each CDR3. The D gene is left open where the match is weak. The size of a clone is reported for some rows only, either as once, few or many, or as a class for expanded clones.

. TRBJ2-1 TRBD2 15 TRBV15 TGTGCCACCAGCAGATCGGCGGGAGGGTTCAATGAGCAGTTCTTC CATSRSAGGFNEQFF
. TRBJ1-2 . 16 TRBV15 TGTGCCACCAGCGAAGACCATTCCGGGACACCGAATGGCTACACCTTC CATSEDHSGTPNGYTF
. TRBJ2-2 . 14 TRBV5-1 TGCGCCAGCAGCTCTCAGCAGCGCACCGGGGAGCTGTTTTTT CASSSQQRTGELFF
. TRBJ2-1 TRBD2 18 TRBV18 TGTGCCAGCTCACCACCGTCGTTTCCCACTAGCGGTAACAATGAGCAGTTCTTC CASSPPSFPTSGNNEQFF
few TRBJ1-5 TRBD1 13 TRBV5-1 TGCGCCAGCAGAGGACAGGATGATCAGCCCCAGCATTTT CASRGQDDQPQHF
. TRBJ2-7 . 14 TRBV7-3 TGTGCCAGCAGCTTACTCCCTGGGCCCTACGAGCAGTACTTC CASSLLPGPYEQYF
few TRBJ2-1 . 13 TRBV11-2 TGTGCCAGCAGCTTAGGTCTGGCCAATGAGCAGTTCTTC CASSLGLANEQFF
. TRBJ2-7 . 13 TRBV18 TGTGCCAGCTCACCGGACAGCTCCTACGAGCAGTACTTC CASSPDSSYEQYF
few TRBJ2-7 . 14 TRBV7-7 TGTGCTAGCAGCTTAAATATCGCGTCCTACGAGCAGTACTTC CASSLNIASYEQYF
few TRBJ1-1 TRBD1 13 TRBV15 TGTGCCACCAGCAGAAAGGGGGCCACTGAAGCTTTCTTT CATSRKGATEAFF
. TRBJ2-1 TRBD2 18 TRBV28 TGTGCCAGCAGTTTACCGGGACTAGCTTTATTTGGGTTCAATGAGCAGTTCTTC CASSLPGLALFGFNEQFF
. TRBJ2-1 . 10 TRBV20-1 TGCAGTGCTTTAGATAATGAGCAGTTCTTC CSALDNEQFF